A single T cell receptor beta chain is shown here with its context. Its target is unknown. This sample was taken from a study of cytomegalovirus exposure and HLA in healthy donors. For the study at large: Across almost 400 genotyped donors, about 81% landed in the Caucasian-associated ancestry cluster.

The primer mix had 60 Vbeta and 13 Jbeta primers. TCRdb's table, derived via immunoSEQ multiplex PCR, lists solely in-frame clones and lacks some. The sample contains 160,000 or so clones, less than 90% of which appear only once. Notes on the study in general: Three chains linked to CMV were shown in vitro to be specific for CMV antigens. Among TCR beta chains of equal frequency, HLA-associated ones were more clonally expanded in a later analysis.

This sequence originates from a woman younger than 35 in good health and CMV-seronegative. Sequenced input: PBMCs.

The CDR3 reads CASRDRGNEQFF. The CDR3 DNA reads TGTGCCAGCAGGGACAGGGGCAATGAGCAGTTCTTC. The chain uses TRBV28 and TRBJ2-1; 9 positions agree with TRBD1. The CDR3 is made up of 12 amino acids. V shed 6 bases and J 6 bases; nucleotides not matched to a gene: 0. The V gene's germline CDR1 is MDHEN and CDR2 SYDVKM.